Listed here are 17 T cell receptor beta chains from one sample, sequenced in a study of T cell repertoires in cytomegalovirus infection. Via MiXCR, TCRdb re-called the reads, giving one row per CDR3 protein. The sample holds some 600,000 distinct CDR3 sequences; 20% to 30% are singletons and the top ten take approximately 8%. Sequencing used CD8+ T cells from PBMCs. The receptors were gathered from a human donor in good health (CMV status not recorded). Some clones in this sample may be carry-over from other donors' samples.

The V and J genes are TRBV19 and TRBJ1-2; D uncertain. The CDR3 loop spans 16 amino acids. V was cut by 5 bases and J by 2 bases, with 18 bases left in between. The germline V gene has CDR1 LNHDA and CDR2 SQIVND (reference sequence). As DNA, the CDR3 is TGTGCCAGTAGTCTGATAGGAGAGACGGCGAACTATGGCTACACCTTC. Encoded protein: CASSLIGETANYGYTF.

The chain combines TRBV20-1 with TRBJ1-2; D not resolved. The CDR3 is 15 residues long. The germline V gene encodes CDR1 DFQATT and CDR2 SNEGSKA (reference sequence). Trimming cost V 0 bases and J 4 bases, with 15 bases left between them. In DNA form, the CDR3 reads TGCAGTGCTAGAGATCTGGCAGGTTCCATCTATGGCTACACCTTC. This gives the protein CSARDLAGSIYGYTF.

This clonotype has at least ten counts. The J gene is TRBJ2-1, the V gene TRBV7-2; D ambiguous. This CDR3 is 17 amino acids long. Germline V gives CDR1 SGHTA, CDR2 FQGNSA. With 1 base removed from V and 0 bases from J, the gap between germline ends came to 13 bases. CDR3 amino acids: CASSLGALVTSYNEQFF. Written as DNA, the CDR3 is TGTGCCAGCAGCTTAGGGGCGTTGGTGACCTCCTACAATGAGCAGTTCTTC. Looking up the rest from reference TRBV7-2 and TRBJ2-1 gives the full variable domain: GAGVSQSPSNKVTEKGKDVELRCDPISGHTALYWYRQSLGQGLEFLIYFQGNSAPDKSGLPSDRFSAERTGGSVSTLTIQRTQQEDSAVYLCASSLGALVTSYNEQFFGPGTRLTVL.

In its sample, this clonotype was seen a few times. The V gene is TRBV10-3, the J gene TRBJ2-3; 10 nucleotides line up with TRBD2. The length of the CDR3 is 15 residues. Looked up from germline, CDR1 is ENHRY and CDR2 is SYGVKD. Unmatched junction bases numbered 4, after V lost 3 bases and J lost 4 bases. The CDR3 nucleotides read TGTGCCATCAGTGACCTAGCGGGGGCTTCAGATACGCAGTATTTT. Translated, it gives CAISDLAGASDTQYF.

This clonotype was seen ten or more times. The rearrangement joins TRBV28 to TRBJ2-1; 10 bases are shared with TRBD2. V shed 6 bases, J shed 9 bases, and the junction held 11 bases outside the gene matches. Germline V gene sequence: CDR1 MDHEN, CDR2 SYDVKM. The CDR3 has 15 residues. The CDR3 loop reads CASSFSAGGRGEQFF. For the CDR3, the DNA is TGTGCCAGCAGCTTTTCAGCGGGGGGGAGGGGTGAGCAGTTCTTC.

This chain uses TRBV6-2 or TRBV6-3 with TRBJ2-1, with 8 bases matching TRBD2. After removal of 2 bases from V and 6 bases from J, the junction contained 6 bases not matched to a gene. CDR3 length: 15 residues. The germline gives CDR1 MNHEY, CDR2 SVGEGT. For the CDR3, the DNA is TGTGCCAGCAGTTACGCGGCGGGGGGTTTCAATGAGCAGTTCTTC. It translates to CASSYAAGGFNEQFF.

The V call is TRBV5-4, the J call TRBJ2-5; 8 nucleotides align to TRBD2. The CDR3 sequence is 15 residues long. Germline loops: CDR1 SGHNT, CDR2 YYREEE (reference sequence). V gave up 2 bases and J gave up 4 bases; unmatched junction bases: 7. The CDR3 DNA is TGTGCCAGCAGCTTCGATGCGGGGGGCCTAGAGACCCAGTACTTC. This codes for CASSFDAGGLETQYF.

The chain couples TRBV19 to TRBJ2-7, with 9 nucleotides matching TRBD1. Germline CDR1 is LNHDA and CDR2 is SQIVND (reference sequence). CDR3 length: 16 residues. Trimming took 4 bases from V and 3 from J; bases not matched to a gene: 10. DNA of the CDR3: TGTGCCAGTAGTACCGGACAGGGGTTAAGGGACTACGAGCAGTACTTC. Amino acid sequence: CASSTGQGLRDYEQYF.

The table lists this clonotype with a few counts. CDR3 region: CASKGRLNTEAFF. As DNA, the CDR3 is TGTGCCAGCAAGGGACGGTTGAACACTGAAGCTTTCTTT. This sequence joins TRBV27 and TRBJ1-1, with TRBD1 as a possible D gene (5 bases). The CDR3 is 13 amino acids. V gave up 7 bases and J gave up 0 bases, with 9 bases separating them. Per germline, CDR1 MNHEY and CDR2 SMNVEV (reference sequence).

This chain connects TRBV2 to TRBJ2-2; 8 nucleotides line up with TRBD1. Germline V gene sequence: CDR1 SNHLY, CDR2 FYNNEI. V gave up 10 bases and J gave up 1 base; unmatched junction bases: 11. CDR3 size: 16 residues. The CDR3, as DNA: TGTGCCATCGTTACCCCGGGACAGGAGAACACCGGGGAGCTGTTTTTT. Its protein product is CAIVTPGQENTGELFF.

With respect to this clonotype: Here the CDR3 omits its conserved ending phenylalanine or tryptophan, so a read error is the likely source. The J gene is TRBJ1-1, the V gene TRBV7-9; D is perhaps TRBD1 (6 bases). Trimming pared 5 bases from V and 4 bases from J, leaving 14 bases between. The germline V gene encodes CDR1 SEHNR and CDR2 FQNEAQ (reference sequence). The CDR3 is made up of 14 amino acids. The CDR3 region is CASSPSGGGTEAFS. The CDR3 DNA reads TGTGCCAGCAGCCCATCCGGGGGCGGCACTGAAGCTTTCTCT.

This clonotype turned up a few times. The chain combines TRBV6-2 or TRBV6-3 with TRBJ2-5, with 14 nucleotides matching TRBD2. The ends lost 4 bases at V and 5 bases at J; junction bases unmatched: 6. This CDR3 has 16 residues. Per germline, CDR1 MNHEY and CDR2 SVGEGT. The CDR3 DNA reads as TGTGCCAGCAGTTTGACTAGCGGGGGGGCGGTGGAGACCCAGTACTTC. This sequence encodes CASSLTSGGAVETQYF.

This chain uses TRBV2 with TRBJ1-1; 7 bases fit TRBD1. This CDR3 is 15 amino acids long. Per germline, CDR1 SNHLY and CDR2 FYNNEI. J gave up 0 bases and V 9 bases, and 10 bases lay outside the gene matches. CDR3 coding DNA: TGTGCCAGTCCTGGGGGACAGATCATGAACACTGAAGCTTTCTTT. It specifies CASPGGQIMNTEAFF.

This clonotype was counted many times. The V call is TRBV6-1, the J call TRBJ2-3; perhaps TRBD2 as D (7 bases). CDR1 and CDR2 (germline): MNHNS, SASEGT. V gave up 8 bases and J gave up 0 bases, with 12 bases separating them. CDR3 length equals 14 residues. The chain's CDR3 is CASDRGASTDTQYF. In nucleotides, the CDR3 is TGTGCCAGCGATCGGGGGGCTAGCACAGATACGCAGTATTTT.

The V and J genes are TRBV27 and TRBJ2-7; perhaps D is TRBD1 or TRBD2 (5 bases each). The CDR3 has 12 residues. V dropped 6 bases and J dropped 9 bases, with 15 bases sitting between them. Germline-derived CDR1 and CDR2 are MNHEY and SMNVEV (reference sequence). CDR3 loop: CASSRGPTRQYF. The CDR3, as DNA: TGTGCCAGCAGCCGGGGACCTACCCGGCAGTACTTC.

This clonotype was counted only a few times. The V and J genes are TRBV19 and TRBJ2-5; D unclear. This CDR3 is 13 amino acids long. CDR1 is LNHDA, CDR2 SQIVND, per germline (reference sequence). The V end lost 5 bases, the J end lost 4 bases, and 11 bases lay between the germline ends. Here the CDR3 DNA reads TGTGCCAGTAGTGACGGACGTCGAGAGACCCAGTACTTC. This translates into CASSDGRRETQYF.

In this sample, this clonotype turned up many times. The rearrangement links TRBV11-2 to TRBJ1-1, with D hard to call. V lost 5 bases to trimming and J lost 0 bases, with 10 bases between them. Germline V CDR1 and CDR2: SGHAT, FQNNGV. The length of the CDR3 is 14 residues. CDR3 loop: CASSLLTLNTEAFF. The CDR3 DNA is TGTGCCAGCAGCCTCTTAACATTGAACACTGAAGCTTTCTTT.